This TCR beta chain came from a study of T cells in tumors after PD-1 blockade. About the research overall: Daily vismodegib 150 mg continued in a subset of anti-PD-1-treated patients.

TCRdb's table, derived via immunoSEQ multiplex PCR, lists solely in-frame clones and lacks some. The sample carries roughly 49,000 clones, over 70% recorded once. Concerning this clone itself: Its cognate antigen is unknown.

General study results and limits: Some novel exhausted tumor clones appeared in pre-treatment blood, suggesting peripheral recruitment.

V lost 5 bases, J lost 3 bases, and 5 bases stayed unmatched. CDR3 length equals 14 residues. The germline V gene encodes CDR1 SEHNR and CDR2 FQNEAQ (reference sequence). The clonotype comes from a human donor with basal cell carcinoma. The sample consisted of PBMCs, taken before anti-PD-1 treatment. The V and J genes are TRBV7-9 and TRBJ2-7, with TRBD1 matching over 9 bases. The CDR3, as DNA: TGTGCCAGCAGCGGCCGGGACAGGGACTACGAGCAGTACTTC. Amino acid sequence: CASSGRDRDYEQYF. Variable domain in full (rest from reference TRBV7-9 and TRBJ2-7): DTGVSQNPRHKITKRGQNVTFRCDPISEHNRLYWYRQTLGQGPEFLTYFQNEAQLEKSRLLSDRFSAERPKGSFSTLEIQRTEQGDSAMYLCASSGRDRDYEQYFGPGTRLTVT.